One sample yielded the 24 T cell receptor beta chains listed below, sequenced in a study of Graves' ophthalmopathy and Graves' hyperthyroidism. Investigators amplified TCR beta CDR3 regions from RNA transcripts. An opening RT-PCR round employed HTBI primers and preceded a second-round multiplex PCR. TCRdb independently ran MiXCR on the multiplex PCR reads; one entry per CDR3 protein. The sample comprises roughly 600,000 distinct CDR3 sequences, less than 45% of which are singletons, and roughly 4% rests with the top ten. The sequenced sample was peripheral blood or thyroid tissue (not recorded which). Every receptor here comes from an adult man with Graves' hyperthyroidism.

V usage is TRBV12-3 or TRBV12-4 and J usage is TRBJ1-3; D is possibly TRBD1 (5 bases). The CDR3 loop spans 14 amino acids. Trimming stripped 10 bases from V and 0 bases from J, with 13 bases between. CDR3 protein: CANRRAGSGNTIYF. The CDR3 nucleotides are TGTGCCAACAGGCGTGCGGGCTCTGGAAACACCATATATTTT.

The chain recombines TRBV6-5 with TRBJ1-1, with 11 bases fitting TRBD1. The CDR3 length is 17 residues. V lost 6 bases, J lost 0 bases, and 9 bases stayed unmatched. CDR1 and CDR2 from the germline V gene are MNHEY and SVGAGI. The CDR3 spells CASSLRRTGGLNTEAFF. CDR3 bases: TGTGCCAGCAGCCTCCGTCGGACAGGGGGCTTGAACACTGAAGCTTTCTTT.

The chain carries TRBV5-1 and TRBJ1-2; tentative D call: TRBD1 (6 bases). This CDR3 is built from 15 residues. Trimming removed 4 bases at V and 3 bases at J, with 16 bases between. Germline CDR1 SGHRS, CDR2 YFSETQ. The CDR3 sequence: CASSSGKGGDYGYTF. As DNA, the CDR3 is TGCGCCAGCAGCAGCGGCAAAGGGGGAGACTATGGCTACACCTTC.

The genes are TRBV7-8 and TRBJ2-7; D possibly corresponds to TRBD2 (5 bases). This CDR3 is built from 14 residues. Germline V gene data show CDR1 as SGHVS and CDR2 as FQNEAQ. The V end lost 3 bases, the J end lost 4 bases, and 13 bases lay between the germline ends. The CDR3 sequence: CASSFRGVGYEQYF. In DNA, the CDR3 is TGTGCCAGCAGCTTTCGGGGAGTCGGGTACGAGCAGTACTTC.

CDR3 amino acids: CSVDPGTGDYGYTF. The CDR3 nucleotides read TGCAGCGTTGATCCAGGGACAGGGGACTATGGCTACACCTTC. This chain joins TRBV29-1 and TRBJ1-2, with 10 bases that match TRBD1. Trimming at V came to 3 bases and at J to 3 bases, leaving 4 bases not matched to a gene. This CDR3 is 14 amino acids long. Germline CDR1 reads SQVTM; CDR2 reads ANQGSEA.

The chain recombines TRBV29-1 with TRBJ1-2, with 7 bases that match TRBD1. The germline gives CDR1 SQVTM, CDR2 ANQGSEA. Trimming took 7 bases from V and 3 from J; bases not matched to a gene: 17. This CDR3 region has 16 residues. CDR3 region: CSGTMTGTLAYYGYTF. The CDR3 coding sequence is TGCAGCGGGACAATGACAGGGACCCTAGCGTACTATGGCTACACCTTC.

This clonotype showed up many times. This sequence joins TRBV14 and TRBJ1-1; TRBD1 is a possible D gene (5 bases). CDR1 is SGHDN and CDR2 is FVKESK in the germline V gene. V dropped 4 bases and J dropped 2 bases, with 17 bases sitting between them. This CDR3 is 16 amino acids long. This CDR3 is CASSPQAGTLNTEAFF. The CDR3 DNA sequence: TGTGCCAGCAGCCCTCAGGCCGGGACCCTTAACACTGAAGCTTTCTTT.

The rearrangement links TRBV5-1 to TRBJ2-2; no clear D gene. The V end lost 9 bases, the J end lost 1 base, and 10 bases lay between the germline ends. This CDR3 comprises 13 residues. Germline V lookup: CDR1 SGHRS, CDR2 YFSETQ. The DNA of the CDR3 is TGCGCCACCAGACACAAGAACACCGGGGAGCTGTTTTTT. It specifies CATRHKNTGELFF.

The chain couples TRBV29-1 to TRBJ1-2; D uncertain. V was shortened by 8 bases and J by 0 bases, with 10 bases between the two germline ends. CDR3 length: 12 amino acids. Germline CDR1 reads SQVTM; CDR2 reads ANQGSEA. CDR3 in amino acids: CSRSGSNYGYTF. The CDR3, as DNA: TGCAGCCGGTCCGGTTCTAACTATGGCTACACCTTC.

A few counts support this clonotype. The genes are TRBV5-1 and TRBJ1-1, with a weak D call TRBD1 (6 bases). V was pared by 6 bases and J by 0 bases, with 24 bases between. The CDR3 sequence is 18 residues long. CDR1 is SGHRS and CDR2 is YFSETQ in the germline V gene. CDR3 residues: CASNLGQPGAIMNTEAFF. For the CDR3, the DNA is TGCGCCAGCAACCTAGGACAGCCAGGAGCCATTATGAACACTGAAGCTTTCTTT.

Ten or more counts support this clonotype. The rearrangement links TRBV9 to TRBJ2-7; 9 positions match TRBD1. Germline-derived CDR1 and CDR2 are SGDLS and YYNGEE. The CDR3 has 16 residues. Trimming removed 0 bases from V and 5 bases from J; junction bases left unmatched: 9. CDR3 loop: CASSVAGQGGFHEQYF. CDR3 nucleotide sequence: TGTGCCAGCAGCGTAGCGGGACAGGGTGGTTTCCACGAGCAGTACTTC.

This clonotype was seen ten or more times. The chain combines TRBV29-1 with TRBJ1-1; D uncertain. This CDR3 contains 10 residues. The germline gives CDR1 SQVTM, CDR2 ANQGSEA. Trimming cost V 7 bases and J 2 bases, with 5 bases left between them. CDR3 sequence reads: CSGSNTEAFF. In nucleotides, the CDR3 is TGCAGCGGGTCCAACACTGAAGCTTTCTTT. Complete variable domain (other parts from reference TRBV29-1 and TRBJ1-1): SAVISQKPSRDICQRGTSLTIQCQVDSQVTMMFWYRQQPGQSLTLIATANQGSEATYESGFVIDKFPISRPNLTFSTLTVSNMSPEDSSIYLCSGSNTEAFFGQGTRLTVV.

This clonotype was seen once. This chain connects TRBV2 to TRBJ1-4; 9 nucleotides align to TRBD1. The CDR3 has 16 residues. J lost 0 bases, V lost 4 bases, and 3 bases had no gene match. Germline-derived CDR1 and CDR2 are SNHLY and FYNNEI. The CDR3 DNA is TGTGCCAGCAGTGCTGGGACAGGGACAACTAATGAAAAACTGTTTTTT. This translates into CASSAGTGTTNEKLFF.

The V gene is TRBV7-3, the J gene TRBJ1-3; TRBD1 agrees at 8 bases. The CDR3 consists of 17 residues. Germline loops: CDR1 SGHTA, CDR2 FQGTGA. J was trimmed by 0 bases and V by 8 bases; bases with no gene match: 12. CDR3 loop: CASSLIPGQDSGNTIYF. Written as DNA, the CDR3 is TGTGCCAGCTCACTAATACCGGGACAGGACTCTGGAAACACCATATATTTT.

The chain has TRBV20-1 and TRBJ2-5, with D possibly TRBD1 on 5 matching bases. CDR3 length equals 13 residues. V gave up 7 bases and J gave up 0 bases, with 12 bases separating them. Germline CDR1 is DFQATT and CDR2 is SNEGSKA (reference sequence). CDR3 sequence reads: CSDESRDQETQYF. In DNA form, the CDR3 reads TGCAGTGACGAATCCAGGGACCAAGAGACCCAGTACTTC.

At least ten counts were recorded for this clonotype. The gene calls are TRBV20-1 and TRBJ2-5; perhaps D is TRBD1 or TRBD2 (5 bases each). This CDR3 region has 15 residues. Per germline, CDR1 DFQATT and CDR2 SNEGSKA (reference sequence). The ends were cut back, 0 bases at V and 1 base at J, with 12 bases in the middle. In DNA, the CDR3 is TGCAGTGCTAGAGATCCCCGGGACCTCCAAGAGACCCAGTACTTC. Encoded protein: CSARDPRDLQETQYF.

This clonotype was recorded at least ten times. V is TRBV12-3 or TRBV12-4 and J is TRBJ1-1, with D perhaps matching TRBD1 (6 bases). This CDR3 has 14 residues. V was cut by 3 bases and J by 1 base, with 9 bases left in between. CDR3: CASSFPQGNTEAFF. DNA for the CDR3: TGTGCCAGCAGTTTTCCACAGGGGAACACTGAAGCTTTCTTT.

This clonotype has more than one count but fewer than ten. The rearrangement links TRBV19 to TRBJ2-7; possibly TRBD1 for D (5 bases). This CDR3 comprises 13 residues. The V end was cut by 1 base, the J end by 4 bases, with 8 bases between. The germline CDR1 and CDR2 sequences are LNHDA and SQIVND (reference sequence). The CDR3 DNA is TGTGCCAGTAGTATAGGATCAGGGTACGAGCAGTACTTC. It encodes CASSIGSGYEQYF. The full variable domain, completed using reference TRBV19 and TRBJ2-7, is DGGITQSPKYLFRKEGQNVTLSCEQNLNHDAMYWYRQDPGQGLRLIYYSQIVNDFQKGDIAEGYSVSREKKESFPLTVTSAQKNPTAFYLCASSIGSGYEQYFGPGTRLTVT.

V and J are TRBV10-3 and TRBJ2-7; TRBD1 matches 9 bases. The J call is doubtful: the DNA matches TRBJ2-1 better. The germline V gene has CDR1 ENHRY and CDR2 SYGVKD. The CDR3 covers 16 residues. CDR3 protein: CAISASRTGVEGEQFF. In DNA form, the CDR3 reads TGTGCCATCAGTGCGTCTAGGACAGGGGTCGAGGGTGAGCAGTTCTTC.

This clonotype was recorded many times. The rearrangement uses TRBV12-3 or TRBV12-4 and TRBJ2-7; D gene uncertain. Trimming cost V 6 bases and J 5 bases, with 8 bases left between them. The CDR3 has 11 residues. DNA of the CDR3: TGTGCCAGCAGCCCCCGACACGAGCAGTACTTC. Residues: CASSPRHEQYF.

CDR3 DNA: TGTGCCAGCAGCTGGGACAGTGAGAGCTCCTACGAGCAGTACTTC. This encodes CASSWDSESSYEQYF. The chain employs TRBV7-2 and TRBJ2-7; the match to TRBD1 covers 7 bases. With V trimmed by 4 bases and J by 0 bases, 6 bases remained unmatched. This CDR3 has 15 residues. Germline V gene data show CDR1 as SGHTA and CDR2 as FQGNSA.

In this sample, this clonotype turned up many times. This chain joins TRBV7-6 and TRBJ2-7; 9 bases map to TRBD1. The CDR3 loop spans 16 amino acids. Trimming took 1 base from V and 2 from J; bases not matched to a gene: 6. Germline V gene data show CDR1 as SGHVS and CDR2 as FNYEAQ. The chain's CDR3 is CASSLEPGQGAYEQYF. The DNA of the CDR3 is TGTGCCAGCAGCTTAGAACCGGGACAGGGCGCCTACGAGCAGTACTTC.

This clonotype was found many times. The gene calls are TRBV12-3 or TRBV12-4 and TRBJ1-5, with unresolved D. Trimming cost V 2 bases and J 3 bases, with 8 bases left between them. The CDR3 has 14 residues. CDR3 amino acids: CASSLWENNQPQHF. The DNA for the CDR3 is TGTGCCAGCAGTTTATGGGAGAACAATCAGCCCCAGCATTTT.

Concerning this clonotype itself: Germline and junction disagree at one end, which may indicate a read error. The V and J genes are TRBV7-2 and TRBJ1-3; tentative D call: TRBD1 (6 bases). The germline V gene has CDR1 SGHTA and CDR2 FQGNSA. This CDR3 has 17 amino acids. CDR3 sequence reads: CASSQGLRGGLGNTIYF. The DNA of the CDR3 is TGCGCCAGCAGCCAAGGTCTCCGGGGGGGCTTAGGAAACACCATATATTTT.